The rows below give T cell receptor beta chains drawn from one sample of a study of cytomegalovirus exposure and HLA in healthy donors. The protocol was immunoSEQ multiplex PCR, while the TCRdb copy is restricted to in-frame clones and leaves out a portion. The table has 200,000 to 300,000 clones, approximately 84% seen once. The sequencing sample was made of PBMCs. The receptors originated from a middle-aged woman in good health and CMV-seropositive. The CDR3 runs from the conserved cysteine through the conserved F or W. Each record gives: CDR3 DNA, CDR3 protein, J gene, clone size, V gene, D gene. D genes are given only for firm matches. Rows give clone size only sometimes, using once, few, many, or a class for an expanded clone.

CDR3nt: TGCGCCAGCAGCCGAGATCGGGGACTGACTAGCTCTGGGGCCAACGTCCTGACTTTC; CDR3aa: CASSRDRGLTSSGANVLTF; j_gene: TRBJ2-6; abundance: -; v_gene: TRBV4-3; d_gene: -
CDR3nt: TGCGCCAGCAGCCAAGATGGAACTAGCGGGAAGGGTGAGCAGTTCTTC; CDR3aa: CASSQDGTSGKGEQFF; j_gene: TRBJ2-1; abundance: -; v_gene: TRBV4-3; d_gene: TRBD2
CDR3nt: TGCGCCAGCAGCGACCGGCCCAGGGGCGAAAAACTGTTTTTT; CDR3aa: CASSDRPRGEKLFF; j_gene: TRBJ1-4; abundance: -; v_gene: TRBV4-3; d_gene: -
CDR3nt: TGTGCCAGCAGCGTAGACAGGGCCGTAGTCACTGAAGCTTTCTTT; CDR3aa: CASSVDRAVVTEAFF; j_gene: TRBJ1-1; abundance: -; v_gene: TRBV9; d_gene: -
CDR3nt: TGTGCCAGTAGTGGGGGACAGGGGGTAAACTATGGCTACACCTTC; CDR3aa: CASSGGQGVNYGYTF; j_gene: TRBJ1-2; abundance: -; v_gene: TRBV19; d_gene: TRBD1
CDR3nt: TGTGCCAGCAGCCCCTTCAGACTAGCGGGAGGGGGCGAGCAGTACTTC; CDR3aa: CASSPFRLAGGGEQYF; j_gene: TRBJ2-7; abundance: -; v_gene: TRBV5-5; d_gene: TRBD2
CDR3nt: TGTGCCAACCAAGGACAGGTTGATCAGCCCCAGCATTTT; CDR3aa: CANQGQVDQPQHF; j_gene: TRBJ1-5; abundance: -; v_gene: TRBV6-1; d_gene: TRBD1
CDR3nt: TGTGCCAGCAAGCCCGGGACTAGCGGGTTGGGGTGGTATTTT; CDR3aa: CASKPGTSGLGWYF; j_gene: TRBJ2-3; abundance: -; v_gene: TRBV28; d_gene: TRBD2
CDR3nt: TGTGCCAGTGGACAGGGGGCCTACACTGAAGCTTTCTTT; CDR3aa: CASGQGAYTEAFF; j_gene: TRBJ1-1; abundance: -; v_gene: TRBV28; d_gene: TRBD1
CDR3nt: TGTGCCACCAGGACAGGGGGCTCCTACGAGCAGTACTTC; CDR3aa: CATRTGGSYEQYF; j_gene: TRBJ2-7; abundance: -; v_gene: TRBV28; d_gene: TRBD1
CDR3nt: TGTGCCAGCAGCGTGGGCGCGGGGTCCTCTGGAAACACCATATATTTT; CDR3aa: CASSVGAGSSGNTIYF; j_gene: TRBJ1-3; abundance: -; v_gene: TRBV9; d_gene: -
CDR3nt: TGTTCCAGCAGCTTTGGGGGGGGGAACACTGAAGCTTTCTTT; CDR3aa: CSSSFGGGNTEAFF; j_gene: TRBJ1-1; abundance: -; v_gene: TRBV7-9; d_gene: -
CDR3nt: TGTGCCAGCAGTGAGGCGATAGGACTAGCGGGAAACAATGAGCAGTTCTTC; CDR3aa: CASSEAIGLAGNNEQFF; j_gene: TRBJ2-1; abundance: few; v_gene: TRBV6-1; d_gene: TRBD2
CDR3nt: TGTGCCAACACCGACCCCCGGGACAGGGCAACAGATACGCAGTATTTT; CDR3aa: CANTDPRDRATDTQYF; j_gene: TRBJ2-3; abundance: -; v_gene: TRBV7-9; d_gene: TRBD1
CDR3nt: TGTGCCAGCAGCGTACAAGCCTCTAGCGGGAGCCCAGATACGCAGTATTTT; CDR3aa: CASSVQASSGSPDTQYF; j_gene: TRBJ2-3; abundance: few; v_gene: TRBV9; d_gene: TRBD2
CDR3nt: TGCGCCAGCAGCCCCTCAGCGGGAGGGTGGAACAACGAGCAGTACTTC; CDR3aa: CASSPSAGGWNNEQYF; j_gene: TRBJ2-7; abundance: once; v_gene: TRBV5-1; d_gene: TRBD2
CDR3nt: TGTGCCAGTAGTATAGAACTAGCGGGTTCCTACGAGCAGTACTTC; CDR3aa: CASSIELAGSYEQYF; j_gene: TRBJ2-7; abundance: -; v_gene: TRBV19; d_gene: TRBD2
CDR3nt: TGTGCCAGCAGCTTGATGGCGGGAGCAGGAGATACGCAGTATTTT; CDR3aa: CASSLMAGAGDTQYF; j_gene: TRBJ2-3; abundance: -; v_gene: TRBV5-4; d_gene: TRBD2
CDR3nt: TGCGCCAGCAGCTTGGGACAGGGGGAAATAGATACGCAGTATTTT; CDR3aa: CASSLGQGEIDTQYF; j_gene: TRBJ2-3; abundance: -; v_gene: TRBV5-1; d_gene: TRBD1
CDR3nt: TGTGCCAGCAAATCCGGACAGGATGGCTACACCTTC; CDR3aa: CASKSGQDGYTF; j_gene: TRBJ1-2; abundance: -; v_gene: TRBV6-4; d_gene: TRBD1
CDR3nt: TGTGCCAGCAGTTTTGGAACCAGCGGGGTGAACACCGGGGAGCTGTTTTTT; CDR3aa: CASSFGTSGVNTGELFF; j_gene: TRBJ2-2; abundance: -; v_gene: TRBV28; d_gene: TRBD2
CDR3nt: TGTGCCAGCAGCGCGGGACTAGCGGGCGTATCCTACGAGCAGTACTTC; CDR3aa: CASSAGLAGVSYEQYF; j_gene: TRBJ2-7; abundance: -; v_gene: TRBV5-6; d_gene: TRBD2
CDR3nt: TGTGCCAGCAGTAAGGGGACAGACAGGGGTGGTGAAAAACTGTTTTTT; CDR3aa: CASSKGTDRGGEKLFF; j_gene: TRBJ1-4; abundance: -; v_gene: TRBV5-4; d_gene: TRBD1
CDR3nt: TGTGCCTGGAGCGCCCGGGGGGGGAACACTGAAGCTTTCTTT; CDR3aa: CAWSARGGNTEAFF; j_gene: TRBJ1-1; abundance: -; v_gene: TRBV30; d_gene: -
CDR3nt: TGCGCCAGCAGCGGGTGGGGTGGGGGGAAGGAGTGGAGAAGTGAGCAGTTCTTC; CDR3aa: CASSGWGGGKEWRSEQFF; j_gene: TRBJ2-1; abundance: -; v_gene: TRBV5-1; d_gene: -
CDR3nt: TGTGCCTGGAAGGAAGCAGGACTACAAGAGACCCAGTACTTC; CDR3aa: CAWKEAGLQETQYF; j_gene: TRBJ2-5; abundance: -; v_gene: TRBV30; d_gene: -
CDR3nt: TGTGCCAGCAGCCAAGATCTCGTCGCCTGGGACAGGGGGCGCGTCAGAGGAGGTGAGCAGTTCTTC; CDR3aa: CASSQDLVAWDRGRVRGGEQFF; j_gene: TRBJ2-1; abundance: -; v_gene: TRBV14; d_gene: TRBD1
CDR3nt: TGTGCCAGCAGCTTAGCTGGGCGGGCAGATGAGCAGTTCTTC; CDR3aa: CASSLAGRADEQFF; j_gene: TRBJ2-1; abundance: -; v_gene: TRBV7-6; d_gene: -
CDR3nt: TGTGCCAGCAGCCGAAGGACAGGGCTATACAATGAGCAGTTCTTC; CDR3aa: CASSRRTGLYNEQFF; j_gene: TRBJ2-1; abundance: few; v_gene: TRBV7-6; d_gene: TRBD1
CDR3nt: TGCGCCAGCAGACAGGTGGTGGGGACAGCCTACACTGAAGCTTTCTTT; CDR3aa: CASRQVVGTAYTEAFF; j_gene: TRBJ1-1; abundance: -; v_gene: TRBV10-1; d_gene: TRBD1
CDR3nt: TGTGCCAGCAGCGTAGATACAGGGGGCGCCTACGAGCAGTACTTC; CDR3aa: CASSVDTGGAYEQYF; j_gene: TRBJ2-7; abundance: -; v_gene: TRBV9; d_gene: TRBD1
CDR3nt: TGTGCCAGCAGCACCGGGACAGGCCTAAAGGGCTACACCTTC; CDR3aa: CASSTGTGLKGYTF; j_gene: TRBJ1-2; abundance: -; v_gene: TRBV6-1; d_gene: TRBD1
CDR3nt: TGTGCCAGCAGCATCGGGACTAGCGGGAGCTCCGAGCAGTACTTC; CDR3aa: CASSIGTSGSSEQYF; j_gene: TRBJ2-7; abundance: -; v_gene: TRBV11-2; d_gene: TRBD2
CDR3nt: TGTGCCTGGAGTAAAATTATCCGCGATTATTCATCCCTCCACTTT; CDR3aa: CAWSKIIRDYSSLHF; j_gene: TRBJ1-6; abundance: -; v_gene: TRBV30; d_gene: -
CDR3nt: TGTGCCAGCAGTTCGCCCACAGTGATGAACACTGAAGCTTTCTTT; CDR3aa: CASSSPTVMNTEAFF; j_gene: TRBJ1-1; abundance: -; v_gene: TRBV28; d_gene: -
CDR3nt: TGTGCCAGCAGCTTAGGGGTAGCGGGGAGCTCCTACGAGCAGTACTTC; CDR3aa: CASSLGVAGSSYEQYF; j_gene: TRBJ2-7; abundance: -; v_gene: TRBV7-2; d_gene: TRBD2
CDR3nt: TGTGCCAGCAGGGGGACTAGCGGGAACTCCTACGAGCAGTACTTC; CDR3aa: CASRGTSGNSYEQYF; j_gene: TRBJ2-7; abundance: once; v_gene: TRBV27; d_gene: TRBD2
CDR3nt: TGTGCCAGCAGCGTAGCGGGGGGACAGGGGACAGGAAACACCATATATTTT; CDR3aa: CASSVAGGQGTGNTIYF; j_gene: TRBJ1-3; abundance: once; v_gene: TRBV9; d_gene: TRBD1
CDR3nt: TGCGCCAGCAGCGGGGAGACTAGCGGGAGGATTTTAGGTGAGCAGTTCTTC; CDR3aa: CASSGETSGRILGEQFF; j_gene: TRBJ2-1; abundance: -; v_gene: TRBV5-1; d_gene: TRBD2
CDR3nt: TGTGCCAGCAGCCCTCAGACAGGGGAAGAAGGGGAGACCCAGTACTTC; CDR3aa: CASSPQTGEEGETQYF; j_gene: TRBJ2-5; abundance: -; v_gene: TRBV21-1; d_gene: -
CDR3nt: TGTGCCAGCAGCTCCCTGGACAGGGCGGGGCAAGAGACCCAGTACTTC; CDR3aa: CASSSLDRAGQETQYF; j_gene: TRBJ2-5; abundance: -; v_gene: TRBV5-8; d_gene: TRBD1
CDR3nt: TGTGCCAGTACCGCGGGAGGGCCTGCAGATACGCAGTATTTT; CDR3aa: CASTAGGPADTQYF; j_gene: TRBJ2-3; abundance: -; v_gene: TRBV19; d_gene: TRBD2
CDR3nt: TGTGCCAGCAGCACTCGGACTAGCGGGAGGGCCGGAGGCAATGAGCAGTTCTTC; CDR3aa: CASSTRTSGRAGGNEQFF; j_gene: TRBJ2-1; abundance: -; v_gene: TRBV7-2; d_gene: TRBD2
CDR3nt: TGCGCCAGCAGCCAAGAGGTTATAGGGGGACCCTACGAGCAGTACTTC; CDR3aa: CASSQEVIGGPYEQYF; j_gene: TRBJ2-7; abundance: -; v_gene: TRBV4-3; d_gene: -
CDR3nt: TGTGCCAGCAGCGCCAGTGTGGGCGCTGAAGCTTTCTTT; CDR3aa: CASSASVGAEAFF; j_gene: TRBJ1-1; abundance: -; v_gene: TRBV9; d_gene: -
CDR3nt: TGTGCCAGCAGCAAGGATGACATCTCCTACGAGCAGTACTTC; CDR3aa: CASSKDDISYEQYF; j_gene: TRBJ2-7; abundance: -; v_gene: TRBV21-1; d_gene: -
CDR3nt: TGTGCCAGCAGCTCTACGACAGGTTATGTCTACGAGCAGTACTTC; CDR3aa: CASSSTTGYVYEQYF; j_gene: TRBJ2-7; abundance: -; v_gene: TRBV14; d_gene: -
CDR3nt: TGTGCCAGCACCCTTTCGGGTAGCGGGAGTAATGAGCAGTTCTTC; CDR3aa: CASTLSGSGSNEQFF; j_gene: TRBJ2-1; abundance: -; v_gene: TRBV7-9; d_gene: TRBD2
CDR3nt: TGCGCCAGCAGCTTGCATAGGGTAATGGAGGGACAGTACTTC; CDR3aa: CASSLHRVMEGQYF; j_gene: TRBJ2-7; abundance: -; v_gene: TRBV5-1; d_gene: -
CDR3nt: TGTGCCAGCAGCCAGACAGGGGGCGCTGGCTACACCTTC; CDR3aa: CASSQTGGAGYTF; j_gene: TRBJ1-2; abundance: -; v_gene: TRBV27; d_gene: TRBD1
CDR3nt: TGTGCCAGCAGTAAAAGCGGGAGGGCCTACAATGAGCAGTTCTTC; CDR3aa: CASSKSGRAYNEQFF; j_gene: TRBJ2-1; abundance: -; v_gene: TRBV28; d_gene: TRBD2
CDR3nt: TGTGCCAGCAGCTTAGCGCGACAGGGCTACCGACGGGGCTATGGCTACACCTTC; CDR3aa: CASSLARQGYRRGYGYTF; j_gene: TRBJ1-2; abundance: -; v_gene: TRBV7-8; d_gene: TRBD1
CDR3nt: TGTGCCAGCAGCATTAGCGGGAACGGGGAGCTGTTTTTT; CDR3aa: CASSISGNGELFF; j_gene: TRBJ2-2; abundance: -; v_gene: TRBV9; d_gene: TRBD2
CDR3nt: TGCGCCAGCAGCTTGGACCCCGCGGGTATTGGCTCCTACAATGAGCAGTTCTTC; CDR3aa: CASSLDPAGIGSYNEQFF; j_gene: TRBJ2-1; abundance: -; v_gene: TRBV5-1; d_gene: -
CDR3nt: TGTGCCTGGAGTGTATCGGGGAGTGAAGCTTTCTTT; CDR3aa: CAWSVSGSEAFF; j_gene: TRBJ1-1; abundance: -; v_gene: TRBV30; d_gene: -
CDR3nt: TGTGCCAGCAGCGTTGGGGGACTAGCGGGAGAGGTCGGGGAGCTGTTTTTT; CDR3aa: CASSVGGLAGEVGELFF; j_gene: TRBJ2-2; abundance: -; v_gene: TRBV5-4; d_gene: TRBD2
CDR3nt: TGTGCCAGCAGCCAAGATGGGGGGACAGGGGGCCAGCCCCAGCATTTT; CDR3aa: CASSQDGGTGGQPQHF; j_gene: TRBJ1-5; abundance: -; v_gene: TRBV4-2; d_gene: TRBD1
CDR3nt: TGTGCCAGCAGCGTAGTGGGGGGGTGGGGAGGCTTAGCGGGCTCCTACAATGAGCAGTTCTTC; CDR3aa: CASSVVGGWGGLAGSYNEQFF; j_gene: TRBJ2-1; abundance: -; v_gene: TRBV9; d_gene: TRBD2
CDR3nt: TGTGCCAGTAGTTTACGGGACAGGAACACCGGGGAGCTGTTTTTT; CDR3aa: CASSLRDRNTGELFF; j_gene: TRBJ2-2; abundance: -; v_gene: TRBV19; d_gene: TRBD1
CDR3nt: TGCGCCAGCAGCGAAGTAGCGGCTAACTATGGCTACACCTTC; CDR3aa: CASSEVAANYGYTF; j_gene: TRBJ1-2; abundance: -; v_gene: TRBV4-3; d_gene: -